The rows below give T cell receptor beta chains drawn from one sample of a study of cytomegalovirus exposure and HLA in healthy donors. Libraries were prepared by immunoSEQ multiplex PCR; TCRdb keeps only in-frame clonotypes and omits some of them. The sample records tens of thousands of clones, about 67% being singletons. Source material: PBMCs. The receptors were sampled from a man in his thirties or forties in good health and CMV-seronegative. CDR3s include the opening cysteine and the closing phenylalanine or tryptophan. Fields, in order: clone size, V gene, J gene, D gene, CDR3 DNA, CDR3 protein. The D gene is left open where the match is weak. Some rows mark clone size as missing; the rest say once, few, many or name a class of expanded clone.

>.|TRBV18|TRBJ2-7|.
TGTGCCAGCTCTCCGACAGCCAGCTCCTACGAGCAGTACTTC
CASSPTASSYEQYF
>.|TRBV7-9|TRBJ2-5|.
TGTTCCAGCAGCTTCGCAGGGGTGGAGACCCAGTACTTC
CSSSFAGVETQYF
>.|TRBV4-1|TRBJ2-1|.
TGCGCCAGCAGCCAAGATCGGCAGGGGACGAACAATGAGCAGTTCTTC
CASSQDRQGTNNEQFF
>.|TRBV5-4|TRBJ2-5|TRBD2
TGTGCCAGCAGCGCCGGGACACCGGGGACTAGCGGGACCGGTACGGAGACCCAGTACTTC
CASSAGTPGTSGTGTETQYF
>few|TRBV7-8|TRBJ2-1|TRBD2
TGTGCCAGCAGCTTACCCAGCGGGAGCACGGACAATGAGCAGTTCTTC
CASSLPSGSTDNEQFF
>.|TRBV2|TRBJ1-4|.
TGTGCCAGCAGTGAAACACAGGCAACTAATGAAAAACTGTTTTTT
CASSETQATNEKLFF
>.|TRBV27|TRBJ1-6|.
TGTGCCAGCAGTTTTGGTCAGGCCAATTCACCCCTCCACTTT
CASSFGQANSPLHF
>.|TRBV5-1|TRBJ1-2|.
TGCGCCAGCAGCTTGGATGAGGGGAGGAACTATGGCTACACCTTC
CASSLDEGRNYGYTF
>.|TRBV4-1|TRBJ1-2|.
TGCGCCAGCAGCCACTGGACAGAAGTCTTGTCGGACTATGGCTACACCTTC
CASSHWTEVLSDYGYTF
>once|TRBV2|TRBJ1-3|.
TGTGCCAGCAGTGAAGGCACAGGAGAGGGAAACACCATATATTTT
CASSEGTGEGNTIYF
>.|TRBV5-1|TRBJ2-4|.
TGCGCCAGCAGCCCCACGAATTCGGACATTCAGTACTTC
CASSPTNSDIQYF
>.|TRBV2|TRBJ1-5|.
TGTGCCAGCAGCGCGGGATATCAGCCCCAGCATTTT
CASSAGYQPQHF
>few|TRBV29-1|TRBJ2-1|.
TGCAGCGTTCGGCCCGCAGAGGCCTACAATGAGCAGTTCTTC
CSVRPAEAYNEQFF
>.|TRBV5-1|TRBJ1-2|.
TGCGCCAGCAGCTCCCCCGGAGGGTACAATGGCTACACCTTC
CASSSPGGYNGYTF
>few|TRBV25-1|TRBJ1-2|.
TGTGCCAGCACGGCAGTCGAAGACTTCTATGGCTACACCTTC
CASTAVEDFYGYTF
>.|TRBV27|TRBJ1-1|.
TGTGCCAGCAGTTTCGGGGGGCCGGACACTGAAGCTTTCTTT
CASSFGGPDTEAFF
>.|TRBV20-1|TRBJ2-1|.
TGCAGCGTTACTTCTTACAATGAGCAGTTCTTC
CSVTSYNEQFF
>.|TRBV4-1|TRBJ2-7|TRBD2
TGCGCCAGCAGCCAAGAGTCAGCGGGAGTTTCCTACGAGCAGTACTTC
CASSQESAGVSYEQYF
>.|TRBV19|TRBJ1-5|TRBD1
TGTGCCAGTAGTCCCTCGGACAGGGGAGGTATCCAGCCCCAGCATTTT
CASSPSDRGGIQPQHF
>.|TRBV2|TRBJ1-3|.
TGTGCCAGCAACTATGTCTCTGGAAACACCATATATTTT
CASNYVSGNTIYF
>.|TRBV29-1|TRBJ2-7|TRBD1
TGCAGCGTTGAAGACAACAGGGGAAGTTTATACGAGCAGTACTTC
CSVEDNRGSLYEQYF
>.|TRBV6-6|TRBJ2-7|TRBD2
TGTGCCAGCAGTTACTCGGGAAGTGGGGGGGGCTACGAGCAGTACTTC
CASSYSGSGGGYEQYF
>.|TRBV5-4|TRBJ1-1|.
TGTGCCAGCAGCTTGGGAGGGAGGGGGAACACTGAAGCTTTCTTT
CASSLGGRGNTEAFF
>.|TRBV7-2|TRBJ2-3|TRBD1
TGTGCCAGCAGCTTAGGTCCAGGGGGCATTGCGCAGTATTTT
CASSLGPGGIAQYF
>.|TRBV30|TRBJ2-5|.
TGTGCCTGGTCCGAAAGGGGGGGTCAAGAGACCCAGTACTTC
CAWSERGGQETQYF
>.|TRBV12-5|TRBJ1-5|.
TGTGCTAGTGGTTTGGTTCCGGTTCAGCCCCAGCATTTT
CASGLVPVQPQHF
>few|TRBV2|TRBJ2-7|.
TGTGCCAGCAGTCAGGGTCAACCCTACGAGCAGTACTTC
CASSQGQPYEQYF
>.|TRBV27|TRBJ1-2|.
TGTGCCAGCAGTTCCTCATGGACAGACTATGGCTACACCTTC
CASSSSWTDYGYTF
>few|TRBV6-5|TRBJ2-1|.
TGTGCCAGCAGCCCCGGGAGCTACAATGAGCAGTTCTTC
CASSPGSYNEQFF
>.|TRBV7-3|TRBJ2-7|.
TGTGCCAGCAGCTCCCTACAGCCCCTGCCCTACGAGCAGTACTTC
CASSSLQPLPYEQYF
>few|TRBV6-1|TRBJ1-2|.
TGTGCCAGCAGTGAAAGCGTAGGGAGGACACACGGCTACACCTTC
CASSESVGRTHGYTF
>.|TRBV30|TRBJ1-5|.
TGTGCCTGGAGTTGGGGTGCAGGGGGCAATCAGCCCCAGCATTTT
CAWSWGAGGNQPQHF
>.|TRBV7-2|TRBJ2-4|TRBD1
TGTGCCAGCAGCTCGGGACAGGGGGACAAAAACATTCAGTACTTC
CASSSGQGDKNIQYF
>.|TRBV29-1|TRBJ1-2|.
TGCAGCGGAGAGACAGAAAACTATGGCTACACCTTC
CSGETENYGYTF
>once|TRBV7-2|TRBJ1-3|.
TGTGCCAGCAGCTTAGGTGGTAGGGGAGGAAACACCATATATTTT
CASSLGGRGGNTIYF
>few|TRBV25-1|TRBJ1-5|.
TGTGCCAGCAGGCAGCGAGGGGGTCAGCCCCAGCATTTT
CASRQRGGQPQHF
>.|TRBV18|TRBJ2-7|TRBD2
TGTGCCAGCTCTCTTCTTCAGACTAGCGTAAGCTACGAGCAGTACTTC
CASSLLQTSVSYEQYF
>.|TRBV5-1|TRBJ2-7|TRBD1
TGCGCCAGCAGCTTGGAACAGGGGGCGACCTACGAGCAGTACTTC
CASSLEQGATYEQYF
>.|TRBV6-1|TRBJ1-4|.
TGTGCCAGCTTGGGGGGGGCAACTAATGAAAAACTGTTTTTT
CASLGGATNEKLFF
>.|TRBV7-2|TRBJ1-5|TRBD1
TGTGCCAGCAGCACTCGCTACTCCGGGACAGGAAATCAGCCCCAGCATTTT
CASSTRYSGTGNQPQHF
>.|TRBV6-6|TRBJ2-7|TRBD1
TGTGCCAGCAGTTACTCGAGGGACAGTCCGTCCTACGAGCAGTACTTC
CASSYSRDSPSYEQYF
>.|TRBV4-3|TRBJ2-1|TRBD2
TGCGCCAGCAGCCTGACTAGCGGGGCGTCGGGTGAGCAGTTCTTC
CASSLTSGASGEQFF
>.|TRBV30|TRBJ2-7|.
TGTGCCTGGACTGTCGTCCCCTACGAGCAGTACTTC
CAWTVVPYEQYF
>once|TRBV28|TRBJ2-2|TRBD2
TGTGCCAGCAGTTTATGGACTAGCGGATCGAACACCGGGGAGCTGTTTTTT
CASSLWTSGSNTGELFF
>.|TRBV25-1|TRBJ2-5|.
TGTGCCAGCAGTGCGGGGCGGGGAGACCTAAAAGAGACCCAGTACTTC
CASSAGRGDLKETQYF
>.|TRBV6-1|TRBJ2-7|TRBD2
TGTGCCAGCAGTGTACGCAGCGGGACCTTCTCCTACGAGCAGTACTTC
CASSVRSGTFSYEQYF